The 3 T cell receptor beta chains given below trace back to one sample, sequenced in a study of blood T cell repertoires in COVID-19. Libraries were prepared by immunoSEQ multiplex PCR; TCRdb keeps only in-frame clonotypes and omits some of them. Of roughly 160,000 clones listed, around 85% are singletons. Source material: peripheral blood. Every receptor here comes from a woman of 80 years or more with COVID-19, enrolled during active disease.

V usage is TRBV5-6 and J usage is TRBJ1-2; 8 nucleotides match TRBD1. Losses at the gene ends were 4 bases for V and 4 bases for J; bases not matched to a gene: 15. This CDR3 is built from 17 residues. In germline, CDR1 is SGHDT, CDR2 YYEEEE. The CDR3 is CASSQTTQGARGYGYTF. CDR3 in DNA: TGTGCCAGCAGCCAAACTACGCAGGGGGCGCGGGGCTATGGCTACACCTTC.

This CDR3 is CASSSRATAGNTIYF. In DNA, the CDR3 is TGCGCCAGCAGCTCCCGAGCGACGGCTGGAAACACCATATATTTT. This chain joins TRBV5-1 and TRBJ1-3; D call uncertain. Germline V gene sequence: CDR1 SGHRS, CDR2 YFSETQ. There are 15 residues in the CDR3. The V end was cut by 3 bases, the J end by 2 bases, with 12 bases between.

The gene calls are TRBV2 and TRBJ1-2, with TRBD1 matching 7 bases. The CDR3 loop spans 15 amino acids. V lost 2 bases, J lost 5 bases, and 8 bases stayed unmatched. CDR1 and CDR2 from the germline V gene are SNHLY and FYNNEI. CDR3 loop: CASSERQGRGYGYTF. CDR3 coding DNA: TGTGCCAGCAGTGAAAGACAGGGCCGGGGGTATGGCTACACCTTC.